One and the same sample provided the 20 T cell receptor beta chains below, sequenced in a study of regulatory T cells in long-lasting Graves disease. TCR beta libraries were built with iRepertoire HTBI primers and Arm-PCR of CDR3 regions. TCRdb reanalysed the multiplex PCR reads using MiXCR and keeps one entry per CDR3 protein. The sample records fewer than 450,000 distinct CDR3 sequences, around 16% being singletons. Time point specified: newly diagnosed GD, antithyroid drugs for less than 3 months. The TCR library was made from RNA that had been extracted from PBMCs in TRIzol. These sequences were also reported in another study, on T cells in Graves' hyperthyroidism and ophthalmopathy.

Source: peripheral blood mononuclear cells (PBMCs), taken at new diagnosis, from a patient treated with antithyroid drugs. The receptor source for this set is a woman in her thirties or forties with Graves disease.

The chain combines TRBV20-1 with TRBJ2-2; D is ambiguous. Trimming removed 5 bases at V and 6 bases at J, with 13 bases between. Germline V gene sequence: CDR1 DFQATT, CDR2 SNEGSKA (reference sequence). This CDR3 contains 13 residues. CDR3: CSAPSFGSGELFF. The CDR3 bases are TGCAGTGCTCCTAGTTTCGGCTCCGGGGAGCTGTTTTTT.

A few counts support this clonotype. This chain joins TRBV7-8 and TRBJ2-1, with D possibly TRBD2 on 5 matching bases. Trimming removed 7 bases from V and 9 bases from J, with 22 bases in between. Looked up from germline, CDR1 is SGHVS and CDR2 is FQNEAQ. The CDR3 has 15 residues. The CDR3 is CASNPLVHVGGEQFF. The DNA for the CDR3 is TGTGCCAGCAACCCCCTTGTTCATGTTGGAGGTGAGCAGTTCTTC.

This clonotype showed up just a few times. The chain couples TRBV27 to TRBJ2-5, with D perhaps matching TRBD1 (6 bases). V shed 5 bases and J shed 5 bases, with 15 bases lying between them. There are 14 residues in the CDR3. Germline assignment: CDR1 MNHEY and CDR2 SMNVEV (reference sequence). The CDR3 is CASSIGQKGETQYF. In DNA form, the CDR3 reads TGTGCCAGCAGTATAGGACAGAAGGGGGAGACCCAGTACTTC.

J is TRBJ2-1 and V is TRBV19; TRBD2 aligns across 7 bases. Germline loops: CDR1 LNHDA, CDR2 SQIVND (reference sequence). J lost 0 bases, V lost 7 bases, and 3 bases had no gene match. The CDR3 loop spans 14 amino acids. DNA of the CDR3: TGTGCCAGTAACCGGGACTACTCCTACAATGAGCAGTTCTTC. This encodes CASNRDYSYNEQFF.

This clonotype was seen at least ten times. This sequence joins TRBV12-3 or TRBV12-4 and TRBJ1-6, with D uncertain. Between the trimmed V and J ends, which lost 6 bases and 9 bases, there was a span of 18 bases. The CDR3 sequence is 15 residues long. The CDR3 DNA is TGTGCCAGCAGCCTCGCTATCTTGGAGGGTTCACCCCTCCACTTT. This encodes CASSLAILEGSPLHF.

A few counts support this clonotype. The J gene is TRBJ2-5, the V gene TRBV7-6; no firm D call. Trimming removed 2 bases at V and 3 bases at J, with 10 bases between. The CDR3 length is 14 residues. In germline, CDR1 is SGHVS, CDR2 FNYEAQ. The DNA of the CDR3 is TGTGCCAGCAGCTTAAGTGAGGCAAAAGAGACCCAGTACTTC. Residues: CASSLSEAKETQYF.

Only a few counts were recorded for this clonotype. V gene TRBV3-1 combines with J gene TRBJ1-3; 8 bases line up with TRBD1. The length of the CDR3 is 15 residues. From germline, CDR1 is LGHDT and CDR2 YNNKEL (reference sequence). The V gene end was trimmed by 1 base and the J gene end by 2 bases; junction bases not matched to a gene: 1. The CDR3 coding sequence is TGTGCCAGCAGCCAAGCAGGGGGCCCTGGAAACACCATATATTTT. Translation gives CASSQAGGPGNTIYF.

This clonotype was seen ten or more times. The J gene is TRBJ2-1, the V gene TRBV10-3, with D possibly matching TRBD2 (6 bases). Germline V gene data show CDR1 as ENHRY and CDR2 as SYGVKD. The V end lost 0 bases, the J end lost 6 bases, and 12 bases lay between the germline ends. The CDR3 is 15 residues long. The CDR3 region is CAISESGLTGNEQFF. The CDR3 DNA is TGTGCCATCAGTGAGTCGGGACTCACTGGCAATGAGCAGTTCTTC.

This clonotype was counted at least ten times. CDR3 DNA sequence: TGTGCCATCAATAATCCACGTCGGAAGCGGGAGGCGAAAGAGACCCAGTACTTC. It encodes CAINNPRRKREAKETQYF. V is TRBV10-3 and J is TRBJ2-5; 9 bases match TRBD2. Trimming removed 7 bases from V and 3 bases from J; junction bases left unmatched: 18. Germline CDR1 ENHRY, CDR2 SYGVKD. The CDR3 consists of 18 residues.

The chain employs TRBV20-1 and TRBJ2-2; TRBD2 matches at 10 bases. Trimming removed 5 bases from V and 6 bases from J; junction bases left unmatched: 6. The germline CDR1 and CDR2 sequences are DFQATT and SNEGSKA (reference sequence). This CDR3 has 14 amino acids. The CDR3 loop is CSAGLAGAPGELFF. CDR3 coding DNA: TGCAGTGCTGGGCTAGCGGGAGCTCCCGGGGAGCTGTTTTTT.

Ten or more counts support this clonotype. This rearrangement joins TRBV20-1 to TRBJ2-1; D may be TRBD2 (5 bases). The ends were cut back, 0 bases at V and 10 bases at J, with 13 bases in the middle. The V gene's germline CDR1 is DFQATT and CDR2 SNEGSKA (reference sequence). The length of the CDR3 is 13 residues. This chain's CDR3 is CSARDPQVAEQFF. The CDR3 nucleotides are TGCAGTGCTAGAGATCCCCAGGTAGCGGAGCAGTTCTTC.

This chain joins TRBV30 and TRBJ2-6; 9 bases match TRBD1. The CDR3 loop spans 19 amino acids. The germline V gene encodes CDR1 GTSNPN and CDR2 SVGIG (reference sequence). Trimming took 7 bases from V and 2 from J; bases not matched to a gene: 18. CDR3 sequence reads: CAFITRGDRAFTGANVLTF. The DNA for the CDR3 is TGTGCCTTCATCACCCGGGGGGACAGGGCATTTACTGGGGCCAACGTCCTGACTTTC.

This clonotype was seen many times. The V call is TRBV5-1, the J call TRBJ1-5; 7 bases line up with TRBD1. The CDR3 extends over 14 amino acids. V dropped 4 bases and J dropped 5; count of bases not matched to a gene: 6. Germline V CDR1 and CDR2: SGHRS, YFSETQ. As DNA, the CDR3 is TGCGCCAGCAGCGCAGGGACAGCCGATCAGCCCCAGCATTTT. Translated: CASSAGTADQPQHF.

This clonotype was observed at least ten times. The chain recombines TRBV20-1 with TRBJ2-1; 9 positions agree with TRBD2. This CDR3 contains 15 residues. V was clipped by 2 bases and J by 7 bases; unmatched bases: 9. Germline assignment: CDR1 DFQATT and CDR2 SNEGSKA (reference sequence). CDR3 amino acids: CSARTTGTSRNEQFF. The CDR3 region has the DNA TGCAGTGCTAGAACAACCGGGACTAGCAGGAATGAGCAGTTCTTC.

The sample holds many counts of this clonotype. This chain uses TRBV28 with TRBJ1-4; maybe TRBD1 (5 bases). The CDR3 covers 15 residues. From germline, CDR1 is MDHEN and CDR2 SYDVKM. V gave up 7 bases and J gave up 4 bases, with 16 bases separating them. CDR3 protein: CASTPQRGFNEKLFF. The CDR3 bases are TGTGCCAGCACCCCCCAACGGGGGTTTAATGAAAAACTGTTTTTT.

This clonotype appeared many times. V and J are TRBV20-1 and TRBJ2-3, with 10 nucleotides matching TRBD2. Germline loops: CDR1 DFQATT, CDR2 SNEGSKA (reference sequence). The ends lost 3 bases at V and 4 bases at J; junction bases unmatched: 10. The CDR3 is 16 residues long. In DNA form, the CDR3 reads TGCAGTGCTAGTCCTAGCGGGAGAACCGAGGCAGATACGCAGTATTTT. It codes for CSASPSGRTEADTQYF.

The chain links TRBV20-1 to TRBJ2-1; no definite D call. Trimming pared 6 bases from V and 4 bases from J, leaving 7 bases between. This CDR3 contains 11 residues. Per germline, CDR1 DFQATT and CDR2 SNEGSKA (reference sequence). CDR3 sequence reads: CSASPYNEQFF. The CDR3 nucleotides read TGCAGTGCGAGCCCTTACAATGAGCAGTTCTTC.

This clonotype was seen a few times. The chain links TRBV18 to TRBJ1-2, with TRBD1 matching 9 bases. In germline, CDR1 is KGHSH, CDR2 LQKENI. CDR3 length equals 14 residues. J gave up 4 bases and V 4 bases, and 4 bases lay outside the gene matches. Here the CDR3 DNA reads TGTGCCAGCTCACTGGACAGGGGACCCTATGGCTACACCTTC. It codes for CASSLDRGPYGYTF.

V and J are TRBV2 and TRBJ1-2; unclear D gene. The CDR3 spans 13 residues. V was clipped by 2 bases and J by 4 bases, with 8 bases between them. From germline, CDR1 is SNHLY and CDR2 FYNNEI. The CDR3 spells CASSERNGYGYTF. The DNA for the CDR3 is TGTGCCAGCAGTGAACGGAACGGCTATGGCTACACCTTC.

This clonotype showed up just a few times. This CDR3 is CASSIGKVNTEAFF. The DNA of the CDR3 is TGTGCCAGTAGTATAGGTAAAGTGAACACTGAAGCTTTCTTT. The rearrangement uses TRBV19 and TRBJ1-1; D remains ambiguous. The germline V gene encodes CDR1 LNHDA and CDR2 SQIVND (reference sequence). V lost 1 base and J lost 0, with 6 bases in between. CDR3 length: 14 amino acids.